This T cell receptor beta chain was captured by sequencing in a study of blood T cell repertoires in COVID-19. The overall study: Whether acute or convalescent, the COVID-19 samples came from the United States, Italy and Spain. The cDNA or gDNA used as material had been derived from T cells, B-cell-depleted T cells, or PBMCs.

Trimming left V 2 bases short and J 7 bases short, with 18 bases between. Germline lookup yields CDR1 SEHNR and CDR2 FQNEAQ (reference sequence). The CDR3 is 15 residues long. Original processing methods: The authors estimated nucleated cell counts from reference gene primer amplification. The data were produced by immunoSEQ multiplex PCR, yet TCRdb's version contains in-frame clones alone and is incomplete. The V and J calls and clone size are taken from that table; D and trimming were inferred from the DNA. The table records over 85,000 clones, 65% to 90% of them present only once. This clone showed up just once.

The J gene is TRBJ2-7, the V gene TRBV7-9, with TRBD2 as a possible D gene (5 bases). The TCR sequence derives from an older woman with acute or convalescent COVID-19. Specimen: peripheral blood. The CDR3 bases are TGTGCCAGCAGCTTAAGAGGAGAGGGCAGTCGGGAGCAGTACTTC. Its protein is CASSLRGEGSREQYF.